This TCR beta chain was obtained from a study of Graves' ophthalmopathy and Graves' hyperthyroidism. Study details: Sampling took place at initial diagnosis, with peripheral blood obtained before any treatment.

Diagnoses were established from clinical symptoms, serum thyroxine, TRAb, thyroid ultrasound and orbital computed tomography. This clonotype was counted only a few times. No antigen is known for it. Study observations and caveats: Sensitivity of roughly 71% and specificity of nearly 75% were achieved by the model that predicted ophthalmopathy progression.

V was clipped by 1 base and J by 4 bases, with 7 bases between them. The CDR3 is made up of 13 amino acids. Germline CDR1 and CDR2: SGHVS and FQNEAQ. Transcripts of RNA were the source for amplifying TCR beta CDR3 regions. RT-PCR with HTBI primers came first, then second-round multiplex PCR. TCRdb re-analysed the multiplex PCR reads in MiXCR, keeping a single row per CDR3 protein. The data show roughly 700,000 distinct CDR3 sequences, 40% seen once. V is TRBV7-8 and J is TRBJ2-5, with no clear D. Material: peripheral blood. This sequence was found in an adult man with Graves' ophthalmopathy. DNA of the CDR3: TGTGCCAGCAGCTTAGTGGTTAGAGAGACCCAGTACTTC. This encodes CASSLVVRETQYF. The full variable domain, its missing parts supplied by reference TRBV7-8 and TRBJ2-5, is GAGVSQSPRYKVAKRGQDVALRCDPISGHVSLFWYQQALGQGPEFLTYFQNEAQLDKSGLPSDRFFAERPEGSVSTLKIQRTQQEDSAVYLCASSLVVRETQYFGPGTRLLVL.